The text below deals with one TCR beta chain. Its antigen is not known. TCRdb's table, derived via immunoSEQ multiplex PCR, lists solely in-frame clones and lacks some. The sample consists of under 350,000 clones, about nine tenths of them appearing once. This entry is derived from a study of shared clonotypes between healthy human individuals. Study outcomes and limitations: Clonotypes that were shared across a few donors made up around 5% of naive CD4 clonotypes.

There were no recent acute infections or vaccinations among the donors, who were healthy HIV-negative adults. V lost 5 bases and J 0 bases, leaving 21 bases between the germline ends. The germline V gene encodes CDR1 SGHKS and CDR2 YYEKEE (reference sequence). The CDR3 is 17 residues long. The J gene is TRBJ2-7, the V gene TRBV5-5, with D possibly matching TRBD2 (7 bases). The sample comprised memory CD8+ T cells sorted from blood. Documented subset: CD45RO+ cells pooled with CCR7-negative TemRA cells. This TCR was sampled from a young man in good health. The CDR3 loop is CASSPTIKAGASYEQYF. For the CDR3, the DNA is TGTGCCAGCAGTCCTACAATCAAGGCGGGGGCCTCCTACGAGCAGTACTTC. Full variable domain (outside the CDR3, taken from reference TRBV5-5 and TRBJ2-7): DAGVTQSPTHLIKTRGQQVTLRCSPISGHKSVSWYQQVLGQGPQFIFQYYEKEERGRGNFPDRFSARQFPNYSSELNVNALLLGDSALYLCASSPTIKAGASYEQYFGPGTRLTVT.